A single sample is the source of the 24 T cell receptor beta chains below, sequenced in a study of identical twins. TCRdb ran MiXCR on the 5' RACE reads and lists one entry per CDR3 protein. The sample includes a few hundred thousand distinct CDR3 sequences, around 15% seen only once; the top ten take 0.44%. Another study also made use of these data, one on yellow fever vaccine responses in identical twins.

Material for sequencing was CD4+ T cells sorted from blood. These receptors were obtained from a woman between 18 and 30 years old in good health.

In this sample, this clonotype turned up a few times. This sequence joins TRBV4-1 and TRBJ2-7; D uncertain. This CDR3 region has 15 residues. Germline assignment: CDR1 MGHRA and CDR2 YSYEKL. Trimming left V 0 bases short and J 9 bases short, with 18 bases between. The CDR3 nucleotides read TGCGCCAGCAGCCAAGATTACCCCCCCAAGGGCCGGCAGTACTTC. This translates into CASSQDYPPKGRQYF.

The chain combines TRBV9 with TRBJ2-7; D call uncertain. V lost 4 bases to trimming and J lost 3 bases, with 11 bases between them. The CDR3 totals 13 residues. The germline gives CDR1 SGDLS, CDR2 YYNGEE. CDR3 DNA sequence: TGTGCCAGCAGCCCCACGGTAGGCTACGAGCAGTACTTC. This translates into CASSPTVGYEQYF. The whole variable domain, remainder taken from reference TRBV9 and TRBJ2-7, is DSGVTQTPKHLITATGQRVTLRCSPRSGDLSVYWYQQSLDQGLQFLIQYYNGEERAKGNILERFSAQQFPDLHSELNLSSLELGDSALYFCASSPTVGYEQYFGPGTRLTVT.

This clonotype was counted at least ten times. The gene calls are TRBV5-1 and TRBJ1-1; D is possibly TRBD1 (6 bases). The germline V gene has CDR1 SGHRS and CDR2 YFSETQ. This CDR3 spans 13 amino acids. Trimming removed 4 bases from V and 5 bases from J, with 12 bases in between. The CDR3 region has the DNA TGCGCCAGCAGCAGAACAGGGTGGACTGAAGCTTTCTTT. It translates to CASSRTGWTEAFF.

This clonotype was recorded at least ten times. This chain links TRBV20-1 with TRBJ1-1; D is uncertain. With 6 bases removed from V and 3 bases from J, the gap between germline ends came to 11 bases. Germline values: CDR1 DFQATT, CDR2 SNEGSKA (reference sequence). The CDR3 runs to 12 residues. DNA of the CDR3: TGCAGTGCGTCGAGGAAAGACACTGAAGCTTTCTTT. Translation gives CSASRKDTEAFF.

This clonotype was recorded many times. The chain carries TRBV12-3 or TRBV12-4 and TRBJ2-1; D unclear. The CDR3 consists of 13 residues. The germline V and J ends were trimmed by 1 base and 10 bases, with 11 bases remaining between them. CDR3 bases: TGTGCCAGCAGTTTAGGCGGCCGGCCGGAGCAGTTCTTC. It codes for CASSLGGRPEQFF.

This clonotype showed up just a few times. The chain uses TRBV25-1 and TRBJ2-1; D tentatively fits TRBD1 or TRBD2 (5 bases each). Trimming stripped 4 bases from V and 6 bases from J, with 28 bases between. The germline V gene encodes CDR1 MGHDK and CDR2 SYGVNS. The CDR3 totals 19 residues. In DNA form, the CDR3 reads TGTGCCAGCAGTGGGGAGACTCGCCCCCGGGGCGGTCGTGTCAATGAGCAGTTCTTC. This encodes CASSGETRPRGGRVNEQFF.

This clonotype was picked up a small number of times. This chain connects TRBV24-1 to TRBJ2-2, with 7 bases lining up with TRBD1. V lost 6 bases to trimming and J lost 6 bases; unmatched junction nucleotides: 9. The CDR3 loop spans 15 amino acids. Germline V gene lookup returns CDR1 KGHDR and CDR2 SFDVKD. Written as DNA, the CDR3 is TGTGCCACCAGTCCGGGACAGCTCTATTCCGGGGAGCTGTTTTTT. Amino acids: CATSPGQLYSGELFF.

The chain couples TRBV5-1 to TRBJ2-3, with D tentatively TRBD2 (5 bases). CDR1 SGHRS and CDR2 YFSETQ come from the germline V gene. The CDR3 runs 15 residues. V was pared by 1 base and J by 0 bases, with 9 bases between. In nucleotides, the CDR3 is TGCGCCAGCAGCTTGCCCGGGGTCAGCACAGATACGCAGTATTTT. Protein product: CASSLPGVSTDTQYF.

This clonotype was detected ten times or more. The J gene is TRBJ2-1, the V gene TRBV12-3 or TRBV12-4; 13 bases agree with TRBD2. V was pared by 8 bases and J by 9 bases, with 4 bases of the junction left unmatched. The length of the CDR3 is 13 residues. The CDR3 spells CASGTSGNGEQFF. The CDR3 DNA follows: TGTGCCAGCGGGACTAGCGGGAACGGTGAGCAGTTCTTC.

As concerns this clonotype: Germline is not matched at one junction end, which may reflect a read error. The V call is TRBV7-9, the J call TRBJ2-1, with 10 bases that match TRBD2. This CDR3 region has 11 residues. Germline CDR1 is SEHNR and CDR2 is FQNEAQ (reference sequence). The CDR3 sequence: CASSLAGAEFF. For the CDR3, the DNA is TGTGCCAGCAGCCTAGCGGGAGCGGAGTTCTTC.

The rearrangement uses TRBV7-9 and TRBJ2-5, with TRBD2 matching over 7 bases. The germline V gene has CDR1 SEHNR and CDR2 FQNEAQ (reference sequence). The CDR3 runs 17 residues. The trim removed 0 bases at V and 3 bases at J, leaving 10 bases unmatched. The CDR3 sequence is CASSLALSFGTKETQYF. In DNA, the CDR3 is TGTGCCAGCAGCTTAGCTTTGTCGTTCGGGACTAAAGAGACCCAGTACTTC.

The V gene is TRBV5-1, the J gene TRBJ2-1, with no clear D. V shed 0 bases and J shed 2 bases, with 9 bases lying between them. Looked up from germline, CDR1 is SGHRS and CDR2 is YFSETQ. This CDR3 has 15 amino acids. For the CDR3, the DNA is TGCGCCAGCAGCTTGGGGGCACTTACCTACAATGAGCAGTTCTTC. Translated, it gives CASSLGALTYNEQFF. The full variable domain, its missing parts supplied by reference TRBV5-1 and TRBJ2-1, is KAGVTQTPRYLIKTRGQQVTLSCSPISGHRSVSWYQQTPGQGLQFLFEYFSETQRNKGNFPGRFSGRQFSNSRSEMNVSTLELGDSALYLCASSLGALTYNEQFFGPGTRLTVL.

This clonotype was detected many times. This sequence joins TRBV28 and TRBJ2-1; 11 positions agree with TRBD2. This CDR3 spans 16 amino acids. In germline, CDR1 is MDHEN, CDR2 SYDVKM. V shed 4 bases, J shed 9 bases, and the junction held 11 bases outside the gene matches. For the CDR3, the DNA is TGTGCCAGCAGTTCCCCAACTAGCGGGAGTTCCGGTGAGCAGTTCTTC. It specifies CASSSPTSGSSGEQFF.

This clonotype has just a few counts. CDR3 nucleotides: TGTGCCAGCAGTTCGGGACAGGGGCTTAAAAATGAGCAGTTCTTC. Protein sequence: CASSSGQGLKNEQFF. This chain connects TRBV6-5 to TRBJ2-1; TRBD1 aligns across 10 bases. The junction had 7 bases not matched to a gene; V was cut back by 4 bases and J by 7 bases. Germline V CDR1 and CDR2: MNHEY, SVGAGI. This CDR3 comprises 15 residues.

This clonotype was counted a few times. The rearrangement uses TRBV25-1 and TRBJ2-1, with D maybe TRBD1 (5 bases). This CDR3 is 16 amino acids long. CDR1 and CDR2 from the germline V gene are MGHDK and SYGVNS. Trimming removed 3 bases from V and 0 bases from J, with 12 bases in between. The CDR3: CASSDYDRTSYNEQFF. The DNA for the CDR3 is TGTGCCAGCAGTGACTATGACAGAACCTCCTACAATGAGCAGTTCTTC.

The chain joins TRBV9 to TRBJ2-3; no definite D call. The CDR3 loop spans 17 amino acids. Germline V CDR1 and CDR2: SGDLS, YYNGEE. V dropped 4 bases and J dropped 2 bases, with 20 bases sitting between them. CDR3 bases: TGTGCCAGCAGCCCCTTCGAGCTCATGCAGCCCACAGATACGCAGTATTTT. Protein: CASSPFELMQPTDTQYF.

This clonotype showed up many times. CDR3 amino acids: CASSHQTGVRNTIYF. The CDR3, as DNA: TGCGCCAGCAGCCACCAGACAGGGGTTAGAAACACCATATATTTT. The V call is TRBV4-1, the J call TRBJ1-3, with 8 bases aligning to TRBD1. The CDR3 loop spans 15 amino acids. After removal of 3 bases from V and 5 bases from J, the junction contained 6 bases not matched to a gene. CDR1 and CDR2 (germline): MGHRA, YSYEKL.

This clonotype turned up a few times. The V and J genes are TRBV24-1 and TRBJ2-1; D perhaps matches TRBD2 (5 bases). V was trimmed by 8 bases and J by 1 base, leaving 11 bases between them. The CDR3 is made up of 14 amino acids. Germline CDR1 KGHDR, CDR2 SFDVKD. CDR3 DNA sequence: TGTGCCACCAACGCAGGCGGGTCCTACAATGAGCAGTTCTTC. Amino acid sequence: CATNAGGSYNEQFF.

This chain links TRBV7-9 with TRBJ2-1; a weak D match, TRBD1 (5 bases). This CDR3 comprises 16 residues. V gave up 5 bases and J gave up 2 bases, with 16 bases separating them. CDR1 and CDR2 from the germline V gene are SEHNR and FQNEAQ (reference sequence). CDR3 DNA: TGTGCCAGCAGCCACAAGGGGTTCTGGCCCTACAATGAGCAGTTCTTC. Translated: CASSHKGFWPYNEQFF.

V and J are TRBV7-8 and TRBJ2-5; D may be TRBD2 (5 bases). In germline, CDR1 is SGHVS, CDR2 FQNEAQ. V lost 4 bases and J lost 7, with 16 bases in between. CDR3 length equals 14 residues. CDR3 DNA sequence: TGTGCCAGCAGCTCCGGACTTAATTGGGGGACCCAGTACTTC. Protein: CASSSGLNWGTQYF.

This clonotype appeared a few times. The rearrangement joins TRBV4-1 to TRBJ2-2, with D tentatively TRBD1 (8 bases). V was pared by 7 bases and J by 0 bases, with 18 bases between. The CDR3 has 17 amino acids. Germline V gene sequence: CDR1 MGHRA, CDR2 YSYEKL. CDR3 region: CASNRGDRRTNTGELFF. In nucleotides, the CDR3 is TGCGCCAGCAACCGGGGGGACAGGAGAACGAACACCGGGGAGCTGTTTTTT.

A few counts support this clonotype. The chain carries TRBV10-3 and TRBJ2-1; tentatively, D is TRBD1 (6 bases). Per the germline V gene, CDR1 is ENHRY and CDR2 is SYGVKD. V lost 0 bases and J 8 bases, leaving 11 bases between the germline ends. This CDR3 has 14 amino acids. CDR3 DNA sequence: TGTGCCATCAGTGAGTCTCAGGGGATCCATGAGCAGTTCTTC. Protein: CAISESQGIHEQFF.

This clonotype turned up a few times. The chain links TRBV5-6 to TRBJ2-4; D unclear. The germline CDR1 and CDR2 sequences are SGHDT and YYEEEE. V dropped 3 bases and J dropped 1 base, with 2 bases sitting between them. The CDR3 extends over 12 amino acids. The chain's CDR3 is CASSSAKNIQYF. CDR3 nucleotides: TGTGCCAGCAGCTCGGCCAAAAACATTCAGTACTTC.

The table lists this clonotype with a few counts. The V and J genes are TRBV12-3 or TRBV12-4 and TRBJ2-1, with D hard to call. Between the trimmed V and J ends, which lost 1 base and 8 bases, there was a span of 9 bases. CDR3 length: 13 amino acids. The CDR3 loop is CASSLDFSHEQFF. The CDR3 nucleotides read TGTGCCAGCAGTTTAGATTTTAGTCATGAGCAGTTCTTC.